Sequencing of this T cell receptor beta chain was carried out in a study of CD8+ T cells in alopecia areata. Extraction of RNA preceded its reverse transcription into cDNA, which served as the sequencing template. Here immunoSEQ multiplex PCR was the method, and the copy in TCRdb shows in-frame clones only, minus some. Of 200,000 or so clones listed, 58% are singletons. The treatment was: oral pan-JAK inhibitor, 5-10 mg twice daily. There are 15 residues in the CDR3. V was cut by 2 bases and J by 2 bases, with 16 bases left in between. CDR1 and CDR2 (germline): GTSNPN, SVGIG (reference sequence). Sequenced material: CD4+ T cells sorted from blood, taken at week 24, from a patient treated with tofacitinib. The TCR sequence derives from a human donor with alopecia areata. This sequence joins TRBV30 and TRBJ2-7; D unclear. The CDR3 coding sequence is TGTGCCTGGAGTCCGAAAACCGGAACCCCCTACGAGCAGTACTTC. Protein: CAWSPKTGTPYEQYF.